The entry below describes one T cell receptor beta chain. This sample is drawn from a study of blood T cell repertoires in COVID-19. V dropped 7 bases and J dropped 0 bases, with 14 bases sitting between them. The germline V gene has CDR1 MNHEY and CDR2 SVGAGI. The CDR3 covers 15 residues. Generated by immunoSEQ multiplex PCR, the TCRdb table keeps only in-frame clones and is missing some. The data show about 150,000 clones, 80% to 90% seen once. The material sequenced was peripheral blood. This TCR was sampled from a man between 18 and 35 years old with COVID-19, enrolled during active disease. The chain employs TRBV6-5 and TRBJ2-3; TRBD1 might be the D (6 bases). CDR3 amino acids: CASMPGETSTDTQYF. The CDR3 bases are TGTGCCAGCATGCCAGGGGAGACCAGCACAGATACGCAGTATTTT.